The sample holds a few counts of the clone carrying this TCR beta chain. No antigen is known for it. Semi-nested PCR with Nested Universal Primer A followed constant-region reverse priming of full-length variable regions. One entry per CDR3 protein, called by TCRdb with MiXCR from the 5' RACE reads. The sample includes over 45,000 distinct CDR3 sequences, about 26% seen only once; the top ten take around 2%. The sorted Tregs were CD4+CD25+CD127-/low cells. Between the trimmed V and J ends, which lost 0 bases and 1 base, there was a span of 12 bases. This CDR3 spans 16 amino acids. Germline-derived CDR1 and CDR2 are MNHEY and SVGEGT. Regarding the study as a whole: Tumor Tregs overlapped most with tumor, then blood, naive CD4+ cells.

The source of this sequence is a female donor with breast cancer. Sequenced sample: tumor-infiltrating Tregs sorted from the breast tumor. This chain links TRBV6-2 or TRBV6-3 with TRBJ1-1; no clear D. The CDR3 sequence is CASSYSGGLKNTEAFF. CDR3 nucleotide sequence: TGTGCCAGCAGTTACTCAGGAGGGTTAAAGAACACTGAAGCTTTCTTT.